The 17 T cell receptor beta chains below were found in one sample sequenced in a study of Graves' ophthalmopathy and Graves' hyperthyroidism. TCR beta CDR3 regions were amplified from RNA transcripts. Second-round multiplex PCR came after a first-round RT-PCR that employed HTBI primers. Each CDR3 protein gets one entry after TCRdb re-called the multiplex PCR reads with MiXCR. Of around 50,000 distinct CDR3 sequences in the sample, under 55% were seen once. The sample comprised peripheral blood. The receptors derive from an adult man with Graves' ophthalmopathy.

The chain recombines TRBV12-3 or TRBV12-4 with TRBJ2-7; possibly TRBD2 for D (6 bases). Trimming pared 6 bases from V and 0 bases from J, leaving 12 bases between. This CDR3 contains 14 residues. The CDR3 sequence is CASSKMTSSYEQYF. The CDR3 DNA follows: TGTGCCAGCAGCAAAATGACTAGCTCCTACGAGCAGTACTTC.

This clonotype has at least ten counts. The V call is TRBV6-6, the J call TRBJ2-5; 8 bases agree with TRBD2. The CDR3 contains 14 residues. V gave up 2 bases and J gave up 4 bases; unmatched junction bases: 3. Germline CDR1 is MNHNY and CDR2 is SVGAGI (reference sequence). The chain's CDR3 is CASSYRGGRETQYF. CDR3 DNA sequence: TGTGCCAGCAGTTACCGGGGGGGTAGAGAGACCCAGTACTTC.

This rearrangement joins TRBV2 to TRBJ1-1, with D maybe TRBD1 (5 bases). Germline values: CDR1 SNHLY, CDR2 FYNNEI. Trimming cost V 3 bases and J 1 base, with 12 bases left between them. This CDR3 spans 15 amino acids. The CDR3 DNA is TGTGCCAGCAGTGACGCGGGGGTGAGGAACACTGAAGCTTTCTTT. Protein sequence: CASSDAGVRNTEAFF.

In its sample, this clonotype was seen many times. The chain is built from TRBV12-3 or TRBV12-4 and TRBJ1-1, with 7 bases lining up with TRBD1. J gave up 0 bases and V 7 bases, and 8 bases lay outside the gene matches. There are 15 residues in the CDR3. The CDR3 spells CASTETGTLNTEAFF. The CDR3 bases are TGTGCCAGCACTGAGACAGGGACCCTGAACACTGAAGCTTTCTTT.

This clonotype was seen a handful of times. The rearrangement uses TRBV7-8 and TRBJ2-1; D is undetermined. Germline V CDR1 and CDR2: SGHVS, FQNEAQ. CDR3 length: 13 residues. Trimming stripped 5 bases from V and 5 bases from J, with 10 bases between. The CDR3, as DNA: TGTGCCAGCAGCCCCAACCTGGACAATGAGCAGTTCTTC. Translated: CASSPNLDNEQFF.

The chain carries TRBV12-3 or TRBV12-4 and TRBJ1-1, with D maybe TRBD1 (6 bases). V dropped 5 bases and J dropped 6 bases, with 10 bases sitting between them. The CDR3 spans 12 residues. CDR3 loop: CASSSGGAEAFF. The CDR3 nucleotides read TGTGCCAGCAGTAGCGGGGGCGCTGAAGCTTTCTTT.

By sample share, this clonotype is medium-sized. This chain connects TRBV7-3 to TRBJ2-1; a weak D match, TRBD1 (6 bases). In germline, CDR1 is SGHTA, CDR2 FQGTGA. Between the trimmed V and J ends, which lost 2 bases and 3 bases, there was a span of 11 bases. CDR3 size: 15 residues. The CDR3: CASSLQLGGYNEQFF. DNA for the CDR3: TGTGCCAGCAGCTTACAGTTAGGGGGCTACAATGAGCAGTTCTTC. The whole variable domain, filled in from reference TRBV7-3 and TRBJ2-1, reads GAGVSQTPSNKVTEKGKYVELRCDPISGHTALYWYRQSLGQGPEFLIYFQGTGAADDSGLPNDRFFAVRPEGSVSTLKIQRTERGDSAVYLCASSLQLGGYNEQFFGPGTRLTVL.

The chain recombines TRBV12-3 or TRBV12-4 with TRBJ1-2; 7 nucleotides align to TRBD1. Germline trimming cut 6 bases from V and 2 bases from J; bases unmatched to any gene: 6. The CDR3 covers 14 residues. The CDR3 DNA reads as TGTGCCAGCAGAGTACAGGGGTGGAACTATGGCTACACCTTC. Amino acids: CASRVQGWNYGYTF.

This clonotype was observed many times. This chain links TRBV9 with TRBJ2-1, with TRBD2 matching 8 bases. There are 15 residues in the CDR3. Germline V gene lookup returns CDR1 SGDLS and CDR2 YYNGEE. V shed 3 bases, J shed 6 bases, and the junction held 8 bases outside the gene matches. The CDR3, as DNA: TGTGCCAGCAGCGCGCAACCGGGACTAGGCAATGAGCAGTTCTTC. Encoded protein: CASSAQPGLGNEQFF. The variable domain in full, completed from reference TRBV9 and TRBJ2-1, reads DSGVTQTPKHLITATGQRVTLRCSPRSGDLSVYWYQQSLDQGLQFLIQYYNGEERAKGNILERFSAQQFPDLHSELNLSSLELGDSALYFCASSAQPGLGNEQFFGPGTRLTVL.

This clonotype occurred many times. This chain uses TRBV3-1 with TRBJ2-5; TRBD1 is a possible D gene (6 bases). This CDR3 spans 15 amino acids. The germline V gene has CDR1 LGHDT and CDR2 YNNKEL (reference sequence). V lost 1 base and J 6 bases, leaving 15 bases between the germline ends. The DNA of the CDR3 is TGTGCCAGCAGCCAAGTCCGGGACCAGGGGCAGACCCAGTACTTC. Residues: CASSQVRDQGQTQYF.

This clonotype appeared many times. The CDR3 bases are TGTGCCAGCAGCGACAGGGGGATTGAAGCTTTCTTT. This translates into CASSDRGIEAFF. The chain uses TRBV13 and TRBJ1-1; TRBD1 matches 9 bases. With 5 bases clipped from V and 7 bases from J, the junction kept 2 bases outside the gene matches. This CDR3 has 12 residues. Germline-derived CDR1 and CDR2 are PRHDT and FYEKMQ (reference sequence).

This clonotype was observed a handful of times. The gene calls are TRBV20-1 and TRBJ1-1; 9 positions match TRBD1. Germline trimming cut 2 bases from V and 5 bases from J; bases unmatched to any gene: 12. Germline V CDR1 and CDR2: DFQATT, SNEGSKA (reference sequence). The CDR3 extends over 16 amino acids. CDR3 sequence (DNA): TGCAGTGCTAGACCCATCCGGGACAGGGCGGATACTGAAGCTTTCTTT. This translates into CSARPIRDRADTEAFF.

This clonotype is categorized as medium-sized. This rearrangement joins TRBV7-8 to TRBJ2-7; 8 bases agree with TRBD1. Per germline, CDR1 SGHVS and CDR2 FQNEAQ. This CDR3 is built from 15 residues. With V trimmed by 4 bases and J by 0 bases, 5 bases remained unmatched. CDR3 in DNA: TGTGCCAGCAGCTCCCCGGGACAGGCCTCCTACGAGCAGTACTTC. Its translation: CASSSPGQASYEQYF.

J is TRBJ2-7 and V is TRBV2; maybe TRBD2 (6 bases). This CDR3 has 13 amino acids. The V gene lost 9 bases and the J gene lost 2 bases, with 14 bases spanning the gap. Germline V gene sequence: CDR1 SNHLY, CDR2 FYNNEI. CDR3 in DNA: TGTGCCAGGAGAAGCGGGTCCACCTACGAGCAGTACTTC. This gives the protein CARRSGSTYEQYF.

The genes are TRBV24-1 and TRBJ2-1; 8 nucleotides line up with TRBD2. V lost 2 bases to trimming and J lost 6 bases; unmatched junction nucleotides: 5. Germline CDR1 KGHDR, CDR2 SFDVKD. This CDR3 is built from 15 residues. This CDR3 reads CATSDSSGGANEQFF. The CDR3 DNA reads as TGTGCCACCAGTGATTCGTCGGGAGGGGCCAATGAGCAGTTCTTC.

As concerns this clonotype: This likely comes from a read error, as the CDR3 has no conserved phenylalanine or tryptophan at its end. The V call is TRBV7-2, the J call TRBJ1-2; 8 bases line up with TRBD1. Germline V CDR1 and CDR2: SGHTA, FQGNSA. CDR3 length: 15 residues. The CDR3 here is CASGLTGAANYGYTS. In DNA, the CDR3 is TGTGCCAGCGGCTTGACAGGGGCCGCTAACTATGGCTACACCTCC.

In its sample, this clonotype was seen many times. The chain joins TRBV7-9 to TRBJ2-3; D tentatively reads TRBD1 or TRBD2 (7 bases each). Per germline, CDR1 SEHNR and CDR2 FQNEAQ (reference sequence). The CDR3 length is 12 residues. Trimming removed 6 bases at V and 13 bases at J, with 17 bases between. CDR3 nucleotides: TGTGCCAGCAGTCAGGGGGAGGGGGCCGAGTATTTT. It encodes CASSQGEGAEYF.